This section outlines one TCR beta chain sequence together with its context. Its specificity is unknown. Germline CDR1 MNHEY, CDR2 SVGAGI. The CDR3 consists of 14 residues. V gave up 7 bases and J gave up 0 bases, with 10 bases separating them. Using its own MiXCR run on the reads, TCRdb lists one record per CDR3 protein. The sample includes roughly 730,000 distinct CDR3 sequences, 30% to 35% of them seen just once. This record belongs to a study of T cell repertoires in cytomegalovirus infection. Study-level information: Public TCR beta signatures provided an indication of both CMV infection and a matching HLA type. Findings and caveats of the study: The response measured ex vivo was dominated by TCR beta clonotypes (HLA-C-restricted and CMV-specific).

This sequence joins TRBV6-5 and TRBJ1-5; TRBD1 might be the D (6 bases). This sequence originates from a human donor in good health (CMV status not recorded). Some clones in this sample may be carry-over from other donors' samples. The sequencing used cultured PBMCs, collected from culture after CMV antigen stimulation. CDR3 region: CASISGVSNQPQHF. Here the CDR3 DNA reads TGTGCCAGCATCTCAGGGGTTAGCAATCAGCCCCAGCATTTT.